This T cell receptor (beta chain) was profiled in a study of shared clonotypes between healthy human individuals. General study points: Relative to memory subsets, naive subsets generally showed larger estimated richness.

Comment on this clone: Its specificity is unknown.

CDR1 is MGHRA and CDR2 is YSYEKL in the germline V gene. The CDR3 has 14 residues. The ends lost 0 bases at V and 8 bases at J; junction bases unmatched: 3. Produced via immunoSEQ multiplex PCR; TCRdb's table is partial and in-frame only. There are roughly 500,000 clones in the sample; around 95% occur only once, and under 0.065% lies in the top ten. The sequencing input was naive CD4+ T cells sorted from blood. Specified subset: CD45RA+ positively selected. This TCR was sampled from a woman aged 25 to 39 in good health. The chain has TRBV4-1 and TRBJ2-1; 8 bases are shared with TRBD2. The DNA of the CDR3 is TGCGCCAGCAGCCAAGACGGGAGGGTGGATGAGCAGTTCTTC. Translated, it gives CASSQDGRVDEQFF.